Described below is a single T cell receptor beta chain sequence and its context. These data are taken from a study of blood T cells in healthy people across ages. The authors ran a second PCR of about 6 to 11 cycles using a sample-barcoded 5' primer and a J-beta primer mix. One entry per CDR3 protein results from TCRdb running MiXCR on the 5' RACE reads. This table holds fewer than 900,000 distinct CDR3 sequences, about 37% found once. The specimen sequenced was blood. The TCR was taken from a man between 18 and 29 years old in good health.

The CDR3, as DNA: TGTGCCAGCAGTTACTCGAGGGAACCCCTCTATGGCTACACCTTC. Its protein is CASSYSREPLYGYTF. This chain connects TRBV6-5 to TRBJ1-2; no clear D gene. CDR3 length equals 15 residues. The germline gives CDR1 MNHEY, CDR2 SVGAGI. Trimming removed 0 bases at V and 4 bases at J, with 12 bases between.